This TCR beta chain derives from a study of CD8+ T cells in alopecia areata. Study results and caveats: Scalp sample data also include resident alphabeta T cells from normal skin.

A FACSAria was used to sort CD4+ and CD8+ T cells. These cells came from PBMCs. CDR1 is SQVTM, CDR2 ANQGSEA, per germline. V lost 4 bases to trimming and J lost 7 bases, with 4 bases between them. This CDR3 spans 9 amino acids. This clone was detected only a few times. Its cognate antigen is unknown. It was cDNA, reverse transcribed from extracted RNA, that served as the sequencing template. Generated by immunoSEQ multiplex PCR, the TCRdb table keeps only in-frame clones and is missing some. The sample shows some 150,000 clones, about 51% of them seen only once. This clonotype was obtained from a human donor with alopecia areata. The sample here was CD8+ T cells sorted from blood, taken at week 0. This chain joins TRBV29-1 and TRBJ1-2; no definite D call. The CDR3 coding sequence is TGCAGCGTTGGGAGTGGCTACACCTTC. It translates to CSVGSGYTF.